The entry below gives a single T cell receptor beta chain sequence along with its context. This clonotype was counted between two and nine times. Its binding antigen is unknown. One base away there is no much larger clone; base qualities are not given. The germline V gene encodes CDR1 SGHRS and CDR2 YFSETQ. V is pruned by 5 bases and J by 5 bases, leaving 2 bases of the junction without a gene match. From its cysteine to its phenylalanine, the CDR3 spans 13 amino acids. Just the 39-base CDR3 DNA is kept, in frame starting at base 1. These data are taken from a study of patients and donors after allogeneic stem cell transplantation (dated by TCRdb to the early 2020s). The library relied on RT-PCR. TCRdb lists the instrument as NextSeq 550. TCRdb passed the public sequencing reads through fastp at Q25 and MiXCR, retaining productive beta sequences. Entries are consolidated by CDR3 protein sequence, retaining the most common genes and DNA. Counted in this sample were 800,000 to 1,000,000 distinct CDR3 sequences; roughly 18% of them appeared once. The ten largest make up about 6% of the sample.

Source material: blood, either unsorted or a sorted T cell fraction (not recorded which). The chain joins TRBV5-1 to TRBJ2-5; TRBD2 fits 11 bases in the junction. The clonotype comes from a human donor who was either an allogeneic HSCT recipient or a stem cell or donor lymphocyte infusion donor (not recorded which). It is not recorded whose cells these are; they may come from a transplant donor. The CDR3: CASSTSGSETQYF. The sequenced DNA is TGCGCCAGCAGTACTAGCGGGAGTGAGACCCAGTACTTC.